This TCR beta chain was sequenced for a study of cytomegalovirus exposure and HLA in healthy donors. In this sample, this clone turned up once. The PCR had 60 Vbeta and 13 Jbeta primers. The method was immunoSEQ multiplex PCR; TCRdb's version includes in-frame clones alone and lacks a portion of them. The table lists roughly 200,000 clones, around 82% of them singletons. This clonotype was sampled from a man aged 35 to 55 in good health and CMV-seropositive. The sequenced sample was PBMCs.

The CDR3 bases are TGTGCCAGCAGTTACTCCCCTCGGACAAGCTACTATGGCTACACCTTC. It specifies CASSYSPRTSYYGYTF. The chain employs TRBV6-5 and TRBJ1-2, with D perhaps matching TRBD1 (5 bases). CDR1 is MNHEY, CDR2 SVGAGI, per germline. Trimming removed 0 bases from V and 3 bases from J, with 14 bases in between. The CDR3 is 16 amino acids.